Below are 32 T cell receptor beta chains sequenced from a single sample in a study of blood T cell repertoires in COVID-19. Assay: immunoSEQ multiplex PCR; the TCRdb copy retains only in-frame clones and omits some. Among 250,000 to 300,000 clones, approximately 82% were seen once, and the ten largest hold 4.6%. Sequencing was carried out using peripheral blood. The receptors originated from a man in his 60s who had recovered from COVID-19.

V and J are TRBV7-2 and TRBJ2-7; a possible D gene is TRBD2 (6 bases). The CDR3 consists of 14 residues. Trimming took off 1 base at V and 0 bases at J, with 7 bases between the two ends. The V gene's germline CDR1 is SGHTA and CDR2 FQGNSA. DNA of the CDR3: TGTGCCAGCAGCTTAGGGGGGGTCTCCTACGAGCAGTACTTC. Translated, it gives CASSLGGVSYEQYF. The variable domain in full, with the rest retrieved from reference TRBV7-2 and TRBJ2-7, is GAGVSQSPSNKVTEKGKDVELRCDPISGHTALYWYRQSLGQGLEFLIYFQGNSAPDKSGLPSDRFSAERTGGSVSTLTIQRTQQEDSAVYLCASSLGGVSYEQYFGPGTRLTVT.

The chain employs TRBV5-4 and TRBJ2-7; weak D call: TRBD2 (7 bases). The V and J ends lost 4 bases and 0 bases respectively, with 17 bases between them. The CDR3 runs to 16 residues. CDR1 and CDR2 (germline): SGHNT, YYREEE (reference sequence). DNA of the CDR3: TGTGCCAGCAGCCCACGGGGAGGGGGGGTCTCCTACGAGCAGTACTTC. It codes for CASSPRGGGVSYEQYF.

Only a few counts were recorded for this clone. The chain couples TRBV5-5 to TRBJ2-7; 9 bases fit TRBD1. The V segment lost 4 bases and the J segment 0 bases; nucleotides outside the gene matches: 8. The germline V gene has CDR1 SGHKS and CDR2 YYEKEE (reference sequence). This CDR3 is built from 16 residues. This chain's CDR3 is CASSLTDRGRSYEQYF. The CDR3 nucleotides read TGTGCCAGCAGCCTAACGGACAGGGGACGCTCCTACGAGCAGTACTTC.

The chain recombines TRBV28 with TRBJ2-3; 8 bases map to TRBD2. V trimming: 0 bases; J trimming: 2 bases; junction bases outside the gene matches: 7. Germline V CDR1 and CDR2: MDHEN, SYDVKM. The CDR3 extends over 17 amino acids. Here the CDR3 DNA reads TGTGCCAGCAGTTTATGGGGAGCAGGACTAGCCACAGATACGCAGTATTTT. Translated: CASSLWGAGLATDTQYF.

The chain links TRBV3-1 (or the pseudogene TRBV3-2) to TRBJ2-5; 11 bases are shared with TRBD2. Germline V lookup: CDR1 LGHDT, CDR2 YNNKEL (reference sequence). There are 15 residues in the CDR3. The J segment lost 5 bases and the V segment lost 4 bases, leaving 6 bases of the junction unmatched. The CDR3 here is CASSLISGRGETQYF. The CDR3 DNA is TGTGCCAGCAGCCTAATTAGCGGGAGGGGGGAGACCCAGTACTTC.

This rearrangement joins TRBV28 to TRBJ1-2; 7 nucleotides match TRBD1. The ends lost 2 bases at V and 7 bases at J; junction bases unmatched: 4. The CDR3 consists of 13 residues. Germline V gene sequence: CDR1 MDHEN, CDR2 SYDVKM. Here the CDR3 reads CASSLPTGFGYTF. The CDR3 DNA follows: TGTGCCAGCAGTTTACCGACAGGGTTTGGCTACACCTTC.

V usage is TRBV7-9 and J usage is TRBJ2-7, with 8 bases lining up with TRBD1. Germline V CDR1 and CDR2: SEHNR, FQNEAQ (reference sequence). Germline trimming cut 5 bases from V and 0 bases from J; bases unmatched to any gene: 3. The CDR3 spans 14 residues. The chain's CDR3 is CASSPGTGSYEQYF. The CDR3 nucleotides are TGTGCCAGCAGCCCGGGGACAGGCTCCTACGAGCAGTACTTC.

The chain uses TRBV4-1 and TRBJ1-2; TRBD1 matches at 9 bases. With 6 bases clipped from V and 2 bases from J, the junction kept 13 bases outside the gene matches. The length of the CDR3 is 17 residues. Germline V gives CDR1 MGHRA, CDR2 YSYEKL. CDR3 bases: TGCGCCAGCAGGGCAAGGGGGGGACAGGGACAAAACTATGGCTACACCTTC. It yields the protein CASRARGGQGQNYGYTF.

V gene TRBV30 combines with J gene TRBJ1-1; possible D gene TRBD1, 5 bases. CDR3 length equals 12 residues. CDR1 GTSNPN and CDR2 SVGIG come from the germline V gene (reference sequence). The V and J ends lost 5 bases and 1 base respectively, with 8 bases between them. The CDR3 protein is CAWDGGNTEAFF. For the CDR3, the DNA is TGTGCCTGGGACGGGGGGAACACTGAAGCTTTCTTT.

A single count supports this clone. The gene calls are TRBV5-1 and TRBJ2-1, with 8 bases that match TRBD2. The CDR3 runs to 16 residues. Germline assignment: CDR1 SGHRS and CDR2 YFSETQ. V shed 3 bases and J 0 bases; nucleotides not matched to a gene: 5. CDR3 amino acids: CASSSGSGTSYNEQFF. The CDR3 nucleotides are TGCGCCAGCAGCTCTGGTAGCGGGACCTCCTACAATGAGCAGTTCTTC.

This chain joins TRBV25-1 and TRBJ1-5; D is undetermined. CDR1 and CDR2 (germline): MGHDK, SYGVNS. The CDR3 totals 14 residues. V was trimmed by 3 bases and J by 4 bases, leaving 10 bases between them. This CDR3 reads CASSDYVNNQPQHF. DNA of the CDR3: TGTGCCAGCAGTGACTACGTCAATAATCAGCCCCAGCATTTT.

The rearrangement joins TRBV6-5 to TRBJ1-2; tentative D call: TRBD1 (6 bases). Trimming pared 6 bases from V and 4 bases from J, leaving 18 bases between. Germline V gene lookup returns CDR1 MNHEY and CDR2 SVGAGI. This CDR3 region has 15 residues. The CDR3 DNA is TGTGCCAGCAGCGACGCCCAACAGGGCCCCTATGGCTACACCTTC. Protein product: CASSDAQQGPYGYTF.

The chain couples TRBV30 to TRBJ1-1; 12 nucleotides align to TRBD1. V shed 3 bases and J 10 bases; nucleotides not matched to a gene: 18. From germline, CDR1 is GTSNPN and CDR2 SVGIG (reference sequence). CDR3 length equals 17 residues. The CDR3 DNA follows: TGTGCCTGGAGAAAGGGTAATCTAGTCGGGACAGGGGGCCGAGCTTTCTTT. This translates into CAWRKGNLVGTGGRAFF.

This CDR3 is CATSIGVGLAPNEQFF. The CDR3 nucleotides are TGTGCCACCAGCATTGGGGTCGGACTAGCGCCGAATGAGCAGTTCTTC. The V gene is TRBV15, the J gene TRBJ2-1, with TRBD2 identical over 9 bases. J was trimmed by 7 bases and V by 4 bases; bases with no gene match: 11. This CDR3 spans 16 amino acids. Per the germline V gene, CDR1 is LNHNV and CDR2 is YYDKDF (reference sequence).

The V gene is TRBV5-1, the J gene TRBJ2-7; 11 bases match TRBD2. This CDR3 comprises 20 residues. The ends lost 1 base at V and 7 bases at J; junction bases unmatched: 22. Germline values: CDR1 SGHRS, CDR2 YFSETQ. The CDR3 protein is CASSLWLAGGLGSVSVEQYF. The CDR3 DNA reads TGCGCCAGCAGCTTGTGGCTAGCGGGAGGACTCGGGTCGGTCTCGGTGGAGCAGTACTTC.

The chain couples TRBV10-3 to TRBJ1-2, with 12 positions matching TRBD1. With 5 bases clipped from V and 1 base from J, the junction kept 5 bases outside the gene matches. Germline lookup yields CDR1 ENHRY and CDR2 SYGVKD. This CDR3 spans 16 amino acids. Written as DNA, the CDR3 is TGTGCCATCAGTCCGGGACAGGGGGCGCGTAACTATGGCTACACCTTC. Amino acid sequence: CAISPGQGARNYGYTF.

This clone was seen more than once but under ten times. The gene calls are TRBV2 and TRBJ2-5; 10 bases line up with TRBD2. CDR3 length: 15 amino acids. V lost 4 bases and J lost 2; bases outside the gene matches: 4. Per the germline V gene, CDR1 is SNHLY and CDR2 is FYNNEI. The CDR3: CASSVPTSGQETQYF. As DNA, the CDR3 is TGTGCCAGCAGTGTTCCGACTAGCGGGCAAGAGACCCAGTACTTC.

This chain connects TRBV3-1 (or the pseudogene TRBV3-2) to TRBJ1-5; 7 bases are a match to TRBD1. Germline values: CDR1 LGHDT, CDR2 YNNKEL (reference sequence). V shed 4 bases, J shed 6 bases, and the junction held 9 bases outside the gene matches. This CDR3 is built from 15 residues. In DNA form, the CDR3 reads TGTGCCAGCAGCCCTCGACCACAGGGGAGTCAGCCCCAGCATTTT. It translates to CASSPRPQGSQPQHF.

V gene TRBV6-5 combines with J gene TRBJ2-2; D perhaps matches TRBD2 (7 bases). The V end was cut by 7 bases, the J end by 7 bases, with 19 bases between. CDR1 and CDR2 from the germline V gene are MNHEY and SVGAGI. The CDR3 extends over 15 amino acids. CDR3 in DNA: TGTGCCAGCACCCTTGAGGGGGGGGCGAACGGGGAGCTGTTTTTT. Translation gives CASTLEGGANGELFF.

The chain links TRBV11-2 to TRBJ2-1; TRBD2 matches at 9 bases. Germline CDR1 and CDR2: SGHAT and FQNNGV. The CDR3 runs to 15 residues. V was pared by 7 bases and J by 5 bases, with 9 bases of the junction left unmatched. The CDR3 reads CASTTRGGRDNEQFF. CDR3 DNA: TGTGCCAGCACCACAAGGGGCGGGAGGGACAATGAGCAGTTCTTC.

The V gene is TRBV27, the J gene TRBJ2-7, with 7 bases aligning to TRBD1. Germline V gene sequence: CDR1 MNHEY, CDR2 SMNVEV (reference sequence). The CDR3 is made up of 18 amino acids. The junction had 19 bases not matched to a gene; V was cut back by 5 bases and J by 3 bases. Here the CDR3 reads CASSPRTGQTRPFYEQYF. CDR3 bases: TGTGCCAGCAGTCCCCGGACGGGACAGACTCGGCCATTCTACGAGCAGTACTTC.

CDR3 bases: TGTGCCAGCAAGGGAGTAACTGAAAAACTGTTTTTT. Its protein is CASKGVTEKLFF. V usage is TRBV18 and J usage is TRBJ1-4, with unresolved D. V was cut by 8 bases and J by 7 bases, with 11 bases left in between. The germline gives CDR1 KGHSH, CDR2 LQKENI. This CDR3 region has 12 residues.

The rearrangement uses TRBV28 and TRBJ2-7, with 8 nucleotides matching TRBD1. The CDR3 spans 15 residues. Germline loops: CDR1 MDHEN, CDR2 SYDVKM. Germline trimming cut 1 base from V and 5 bases from J; bases unmatched to any gene: 7. The DNA of the CDR3 is TGTGCCAGCAGTTTATCCGGGACAGGCGGCCACGAGCAGTACTTC. Protein product: CASSLSGTGGHEQYF.

This clone was counted between two and nine times. The chain combines TRBV19 with TRBJ2-7, with a weak D call TRBD1 (5 bases). The germline V gene has CDR1 LNHDA and CDR2 SQIVND (reference sequence). V was cut by 2 bases and J by 2 bases, with 7 bases left in between. This CDR3 spans 13 amino acids. The CDR3 DNA sequence: TGTGCCAGTAGTATACAGGGCACCTACGAGCAGTACTTC. Protein sequence: CASSIQGTYEQYF.

V and J are TRBV6-5 and TRBJ1-2; D remains unclear. Germline CDR1 reads MNHEY; CDR2 reads SVGAGI. This CDR3 spans 11 amino acids. Trimming took off 11 bases at V and 4 bases at J, with 11 bases between the two ends. The CDR3 region is CAARSSYGYTF. The CDR3 nucleotides read TGTGCCGCAAGGTCTAGCTATGGCTACACCTTC.

This clone showed up just once. The chain is built from TRBV29-1 and TRBJ2-7; tentatively, D is TRBD1 (6 bases). From germline, CDR1 is SQVTM and CDR2 ANQGSEA. The CDR3 loop spans 11 amino acids. The V end lost 7 bases, the J end lost 5 bases, and 12 bases lay between the germline ends. CDR3 in DNA: TGCAGCGCGAGACAGGTGAACGAGCAGTACTTC. Translation gives CSARQVNEQYF.

V and J are TRBV19 and TRBJ1-6; TRBD1 matches 7 bases. The CDR3 sequence is 13 residues long. With 6 bases clipped from V and 13 bases from J, the junction kept 9 bases outside the gene matches. The germline gives CDR1 LNHDA, CDR2 SQIVND (reference sequence). The CDR3, as DNA: TGTGCCAGTAGCTCGACAGGGTACGGTCCCCTCCACTTT. It codes for CASSSTGYGPLHF.

The chain carries TRBV29-1 and TRBJ1-5; 8 nucleotides align to TRBD1. The CDR3 has 14 residues. With 4 bases clipped from V and 2 bases from J, the junction kept 4 bases outside the gene matches. Germline loops: CDR1 SQVTM, CDR2 ANQGSEA. The CDR3 DNA follows: TGCAGCGTTGCCCCGGGACAGGGCAATCAGCCCCAGCATTTT. Its protein is CSVAPGQGNQPQHF.

The rearrangement uses TRBV18 and TRBJ1-2, with D perhaps matching TRBD1 (5 bases). Germline loops: CDR1 KGHSH, CDR2 LQKENI. V gave up 0 bases and J gave up 5 bases, with 16 bases separating them. The CDR3 consists of 16 residues. The CDR3 bases are TGTGCCAGCTCACCACCGGGGCAGGGCCGGTGGTATGGCTACACCTTC. It specifies CASSPPGQGRWYGYTF.

This chain links TRBV29-1 with TRBJ2-5; a possible D gene is TRBD1 (6 bases). Germline-derived CDR1 and CDR2 are SQVTM and ANQGSEA. The CDR3 has 16 residues. V lost 6 bases and J 1 base, leaving 21 bases between the germline ends. The CDR3 here is CSVAGARGGPQETQYF. DNA for the CDR3: TGCAGCGTGGCCGGGGCCAGGGGCGGGCCCCAAGAGACCCAGTACTTC.

This clone was seen many times. The genes are TRBV10-1 and TRBJ2-1; TRBD2 matches at 9 bases. Trimming removed 3 bases from V and 1 base from J; junction bases left unmatched: 4. Germline assignment: CDR1 WNHNN and CDR2 SYGVQD (reference sequence). The CDR3 consists of 16 residues. CDR3: CASSDPGLASYNEQFF. The CDR3 DNA is TGCGCCAGCAGTGACCCGGGACTAGCTTCCTACAATGAGCAGTTCTTC.

The chain combines TRBV7-2 with TRBJ1-6; D remains ambiguous. Germline values: CDR1 SGHTA, CDR2 FQGNSA. The ends were cut back, 6 bases at V and 10 bases at J, with 16 bases in the middle. The CDR3 totals 14 residues. The CDR3 DNA sequence: TGTGCCAGCAGGCTAGAACCTACGGGGTCACCCCTCCACTTT. It encodes CASRLEPTGSPLHF.